The 14 T cell receptor beta chains reported below all come from one sample, sequenced in a study of T-cell memory formation after mild COVID-19. TCRdb fed the 5' RACE reads into MiXCR, producing one record per CDR3 protein. The repertoire has about 240,000 distinct CDR3 sequences, 8.5% to 9.5% of them found once; the top ten carry roughly a fifth. Sequenced input: PBMCs or a T cell subset sorted from them (not recorded which). The receptors were gathered from a man younger than 30 who had mild COVID-19 (a few samples of this study predate the infection). Cell type and time point are not known.

The chain links TRBV12-3 or TRBV12-4 to TRBJ1-4; D uncertain. Trimming removed 4 bases from V and 8 bases from J, with 17 bases in between. The CDR3 sequence is 15 residues long. The CDR3, as DNA: TGTGCCAGCAGTTCGCAAGTAAGGTTGCAGGAAAAACTGTTTTTT. This gives the protein CASSSQVRLQEKLFF.

The rearrangement links TRBV5-1 to TRBJ1-3; 7 nucleotides align to TRBD1. The CDR3 runs to 12 residues. Trimming removed 7 bases from V and 4 bases from J; junction bases left unmatched: 2. CDR1 and CDR2 (germline): SGHRS, YFSETQ. The chain's CDR3 is CASGDSGNTIYF. The CDR3 bases are TGCGCCAGCGGGGACAGCGGAAACACCATATATTTT.

This clonotype was seen ten or more times. The CDR3: CASSSQGGDTEAFF. In nucleotides, the CDR3 is TGTGCCAGCAGCTCGCAGGGTGGGGACACTGAAGCTTTCTTT. The genes are TRBV7-2 and TRBJ1-1; possible D gene TRBD1, 5 bases. This CDR3 is built from 14 residues. V was cut by 4 bases and J by 3 bases, with 12 bases left in between. Germline V gives CDR1 SGHTA, CDR2 FQGNSA.

The chain couples TRBV6-6 to TRBJ2-3; 7 nucleotides agree with TRBD1. Losses at the gene ends were 2 bases for V and 0 bases for J; bases not matched to a gene: 5. The CDR3 runs 16 residues. Germline V gene data show CDR1 as MNHNY and CDR2 as SVGAGI (reference sequence). For the CDR3, the DNA is TGTGCCAGCAGTTACGGGACAGAACAAAGCACAGATACGCAGTATTTT. This translates into CASSYGTEQSTDTQYF.

A few counts support this clonotype. J is TRBJ1-6 and V is TRBV4-3; D might be TRBD1 (5 bases). The CDR3 sequence is 16 residues long. V was pared by 0 bases and J by 7 bases, with 13 bases between. Germline values: CDR1 LGHNA, CDR2 YSLEER. The CDR3 coding sequence is TGCGCCAGCAGCCAAGATAGACGGCAGGGAAATTCACCCCTCCACTTT. It specifies CASSQDRRQGNSPLHF.

V gene TRBV20-1 combines with J gene TRBJ2-3, with D possibly TRBD2 on 5 matching bases. With 6 bases removed from V and 5 bases from J, the gap between germline ends came to 18 bases. The length of the CDR3 is 14 residues. Germline CDR1 and CDR2: DFQATT and SNEGSKA (reference sequence). The CDR3 region is CSASSGGLRDTQYF. In DNA form, the CDR3 reads TGCAGTGCCTCGAGCGGAGGACTGAGAGATACGCAGTATTTT.

The chain links TRBV5-1 to TRBJ2-7; 7 positions match TRBD1. This CDR3 spans 14 amino acids. J was trimmed by 2 bases and V by 1 base; bases with no gene match: 3. Per germline, CDR1 SGHRS and CDR2 YFSETQ. In nucleotides, the CDR3 is TGCGCCAGCAGCTTGACAGGGGACCCCTACGAGCAGTACTTC. Protein: CASSLTGDPYEQYF.

J is TRBJ2-5 and V is TRBV5-1; the D is unclear. CDR1 is SGHRS, CDR2 YFSETQ, per germline. Trimming stripped 2 bases from V and 3 bases from J, with 11 bases between. The CDR3 sequence is 14 residues long. In DNA form, the CDR3 reads TGCGCCAGCAGCTTCGAAGGCAGCGAAGAGACCCAGTACTTC. It is translated as CASSFEGSEETQYF.

This clonotype was counted a few times. V usage is TRBV5-1 and J usage is TRBJ2-5; D is uncertain. Germline loops: CDR1 SGHRS, CDR2 YFSETQ. The CDR3 spans 14 residues. V was shortened by 0 bases and J by 3 bases, with 9 bases between the two germline ends. As DNA, the CDR3 is TGCGCCAGCAGCTTGGTTGGCACGAAAGAGACCCAGTACTTC. Translation: CASSLVGTKETQYF.

This clonotype was counted only a few times. The J gene is TRBJ2-7, the V gene TRBV5-4; D is undetermined. This CDR3 has 15 amino acids. CDR1 is SGHNT and CDR2 is YYREEE in the germline V gene (reference sequence). V was trimmed by 4 bases and J by 5 bases, leaving 19 bases between them. In DNA, the CDR3 is TGTGCCAGCAGCCCAGGTTCGTCCCGGGCGAACGAGCAGTACTTC. As protein: CASSPGSSRANEQYF.

This clonotype was observed a few times. CDR3 in DNA: TGTGCCAGCAACACCCCCGGAGATACGCAGTATTTT. Translated: CASNTPGDTQYF. The rearrangement uses TRBV2 and TRBJ2-3, with D unresolved. CDR3 length: 12 amino acids. Trimming took off 7 bases at V and 5 bases at J, with 10 bases between the two ends. CDR1 and CDR2 (germline): SNHLY, FYNNEI.

V usage is TRBV6-2 or TRBV6-3 and J usage is TRBJ2-1, with TRBD2 matching over 13 bases. V gave up 2 bases and J gave up 8 bases; unmatched junction bases: 6. CDR3 size: 16 residues. Germline CDR1 reads MNHEY; CDR2 reads SVGEGT. CDR3 DNA sequence: TGTGCCAGCAGTTACAGTACTAGCGGGGGGGCCGATGAGCAGTTCTTC. Translated: CASSYSTSGGADEQFF.

Only a few counts were recorded for this clonotype. The chain combines TRBV4-2 with TRBJ2-3; 10 bases are a match to TRBD2. The V and J ends lost 4 bases and 10 bases, in that order; junction bases with no gene match: 11. The CDR3 contains 15 residues. Germline loops: CDR1 LGHNA, CDR2 YNFKEQ. The CDR3 DNA is TGTGCCAGCAGCCCCGCAACTAGCGGGGCGGCTTCGCAGTATTTT. The encoded protein is CASSPATSGAASQYF.

This clonotype was detected only a few times. The chain uses TRBV7-9 and TRBJ2-3; 7 bases line up with TRBD1. The V segment lost 5 bases and the J segment 4 bases; nucleotides outside the gene matches: 12. The CDR3 spans 16 residues. Germline lookup yields CDR1 SEHNR and CDR2 FQNEAQ (reference sequence). The CDR3 bases are TGTGCCAGCAGCCGAGATGGTTGGGGACAGCCAGATACGCAGTATTTT. Protein sequence: CASSRDGWGQPDTQYF.